Below, 27 T cell receptor beta chains from the same sample are listed, as sequenced in a study of shared clonotypes between healthy human individuals. Profiling relied on immunoSEQ multiplex PCR, and the TCRdb table lists in-frame clones only, not all of them. The data show millions of clones, more than 90% seen once. The sequencing input was naive CD4+ T cells sorted from blood. Documented subset: CD45RA+ positively selected. All receptors derive from a man between 18 and 35 years old in good health.

V and J are TRBV6-5 and TRBJ1-2, with 8 bases identical to TRBD1. The CDR3 contains 13 residues. The germline V gene encodes CDR1 MNHEY and CDR2 SVGAGI. V lost 5 bases and J lost 7; bases outside the gene matches: 6. The chain's CDR3 is CASSRGQASGYTF. The CDR3 DNA reads TGTGCCAGCAGTCGGGGACAGGCGAGTGGCTACACCTTC.

This rearrangement joins TRBV20-1 to TRBJ1-4; no definite D call. Germline V lookup: CDR1 DFQATT, CDR2 SNEGSKA (reference sequence). The length of the CDR3 is 9 residues. As DNA, the CDR3 is TGCAGCCCTTCGCCGAAACTGTTTTTT. Translation gives CSPSPKLFF.

This sequence joins TRBV19 and TRBJ2-3; TRBD1 agrees at 10 bases. The germline V gene encodes CDR1 LNHDA and CDR2 SQIVND (reference sequence). Trimming cost V 4 bases and J 3 bases; bases outside gene matches: 7. The CDR3 sequence is 16 residues long. CDR3 region: CASSSTGTGETDTQYF. The CDR3 DNA reads TGTGCCAGTAGTAGTACCGGGACAGGGGAGACAGATACGCAGTATTTT.

This clone has only one observation. The genes are TRBV4-1 and TRBJ2-7, with 7 bases fitting TRBD2. CDR3 length equals 15 residues. Germline CDR1 reads MGHRA; CDR2 reads YSYEKL. J lost 5 bases, V lost 0 bases, and 7 bases had no gene match. CDR3 nucleotides: TGCGCCAGCAGCCAAGATGGGGGGGGTACCCACGAGCAGTACTTC. This encodes CASSQDGGGTHEQYF.

The sample holds one count of this clone. The V call is TRBV19, the J call TRBJ1-1; D possibly corresponds to TRBD1 (5 bases). Trimming cost V 7 bases and J 2 bases, with 23 bases left between them. The CDR3 runs to 17 residues. The germline V gene has CDR1 LNHDA and CDR2 SQIVND (reference sequence). This chain's CDR3 is CASNPRPGIFLNTEAFF. Written as DNA, the CDR3 is TGTGCCAGTAACCCCCGGCCAGGGATCTTTCTTAACACTGAAGCTTTCTTT. Full variable domain (rest looked up from reference TRBV19 and TRBJ1-1): DGGITQSPKYLFRKEGQNVTLSCEQNLNHDAMYWYRQDPGQGLRLIYYSQIVNDFQKGDIAEGYSVSREKKESFPLTVTSAQKNPTAFYLCASNPRPGIFLNTEAFFGQGTRLTVV.

In regard to this clone: The same CDR3 arises from other DNA sequences in this sample as well. The chain joins TRBV5-1 to TRBJ1-5; no clear D. The V end was cut by 4 bases, the J end by 2 bases, with 10 bases between. Germline V lookup: CDR1 SGHRS, CDR2 YFSETQ. This CDR3 spans 14 amino acids. The CDR3 DNA follows: TGCGCCAGCAGCCCGGGGAGCGGCAATCAGCCCCAGCATTTT. It translates to CASSPGSGNQPQHF.

The V call is TRBV5-4, the J call TRBJ2-7, with 8 bases lining up with TRBD1. Trimming cost V 4 bases and J 6 bases; bases outside gene matches: 12. The CDR3 runs to 15 residues. Germline loops: CDR1 SGHNT, CDR2 YYREEE (reference sequence). The CDR3 region is CASSPEIDRGGEQYF. The DNA of the CDR3 is TGTGCCAGCAGCCCAGAGATAGACAGGGGAGGCGAGCAGTACTTC.

The rearrangement joins TRBV30 to TRBJ2-1; D may correspond to TRBD1 or TRBD2 (5 bases each). Trimming left V 0 bases short and J 6 bases short, with 6 bases between. Germline CDR1 is GTSNPN and CDR2 is SVGIG (reference sequence). The CDR3 sequence is 12 residues long. The CDR3 sequence is CAWSVGVNEQFF. The CDR3 bases are TGTGCCTGGAGTGTGGGGGTCAATGAGCAGTTCTTC.

The rearrangement uses TRBV5-1 and TRBJ2-6, with 8 bases aligning to TRBD1. The CDR3 is 16 amino acids. J gave up 2 bases and V 0 bases, and 1 base lay outside the gene matches. From germline, CDR1 is SGHRS and CDR2 YFSETQ. The CDR3 here is CASSLGGQAGANVLTF. The CDR3 region has the DNA TGCGCCAGCAGCTTGGGGGGACAGGCTGGGGCCAACGTCCTGACTTTC. Full variable domain (outside the CDR3, taken from reference TRBV5-1 and TRBJ2-6): KAGVTQTPRYLIKTRGQQVTLSCSPISGHRSVSWYQQTPGQGLQFLFEYFSETQRNKGNFPGRFSGRQFSNSRSEMNVSTLELGDSALYLCASSLGGQAGANVLTFGAGSRLTVL.

This chain connects TRBV5-1 to TRBJ2-5; D ambiguous. The CDR3 has 12 residues. Looked up from germline, CDR1 is SGHRS and CDR2 is YFSETQ. V lost 5 bases and J 7 bases, leaving 12 bases between the germline ends. DNA of the CDR3: TGCGCCAGCAGTCAGGACCTGGGGACCCAGTACTTC. Translating it yields CASSQDLGTQYF.

The V gene is TRBV7-9, the J gene TRBJ1-5, with D hard to call. V was clipped by 3 bases and J by 0 bases, with 9 bases between them. The CDR3 contains 15 residues. Germline CDR1 is SEHNR and CDR2 is FQNEAQ (reference sequence). The DNA for the CDR3 is TGTGCCAGCAGCTTCGACACCAATAGCAATCAGCCCCAGCATTTT. Protein: CASSFDTNSNQPQHF.

This chain connects TRBV6-5 to TRBJ2-2; either TRBD1 or TRBD2 may supply D (5 bases each). The CDR3 consists of 15 residues. Trimming stripped 2 bases from V and 6 bases from J, with 13 bases between. CDR1 is MNHEY, CDR2 SVGAGI, per germline. In DNA form, the CDR3 reads TGTGCCAGCAGTTACAGGGACCTATCATCCGGGGAGCTGTTTTTT. This encodes CASSYRDLSSGELFF.

The chain uses TRBV9 and TRBJ2-1; 8 bases map to TRBD2. V lost 2 bases and J lost 9; bases outside the gene matches: 7. Germline CDR1 reads SGDLS; CDR2 reads YYNGEE. The CDR3 totals 14 residues. This chain's CDR3 is CASSVYGGAREQFF. The CDR3 DNA reads TGTGCCAGCAGCGTTTACGGGGGGGCGCGTGAGCAGTTCTTC.

The V and J genes are TRBV18 and TRBJ2-3; D possibly uses TRBD1 or TRBD2 (5 bases each). This CDR3 comprises 16 residues. Trimming shortened V by 8 bases and J by 6 bases, and 24 bases separated the two germline ends. Germline values: CDR1 KGHSH, CDR2 LQKENI. In nucleotides, the CDR3 is TGTGCCAGCGGACGCCGCCGGGACGGCCTCATGGATACGCAGTATTTT. It encodes CASGRRRDGLMDTQYF.

This clone was seen once. The chain has TRBV12-5 and TRBJ1-1, with D maybe TRBD1 (6 bases). Germline CDR1 LGHNT, CDR2 FRNRAP. CDR3 length: 14 residues. The V end lost 2 bases, the J end lost 3 bases, and 10 bases lay between the germline ends. The CDR3 spells CASGLSGAHTEAFF. In DNA form, the CDR3 reads TGTGCTAGTGGTTTGTCGGGGGCGCACACTGAAGCTTTCTTT.

CDR3 residues: CASSPGGASSPLHF. The CDR3 coding sequence is TGTGCCAGCAGTCCAGGGGGGGCCAGTTCACCCCTCCACTTT. The V call is TRBV27, the J call TRBJ1-6, with 7 bases matching TRBD1. This CDR3 is 14 amino acids long. Germline loops: CDR1 MNHEY, CDR2 SMNVEV (reference sequence). J lost 9 bases, V lost 5 bases, and 7 bases had no gene match.

The J gene is TRBJ1-2, the V gene TRBV5-1, with D possibly being TRBD1 (6 bases). There are 14 residues in the CDR3. The germline V and J ends were trimmed by 4 bases and 0 bases, with 10 bases remaining between them. Germline V gene sequence: CDR1 SGHRS, CDR2 YFSETQ. CDR3 DNA: TGCGCCAGCAGCCCAGGGGCAGCTAACTATGGCTACACCTTC. Translating gives CASSPGAANYGYTF.

The CDR3 sequence is CASSLDVSRRGQANTGELFF. CDR3 in DNA: TGTGCCAGCAGCTTAGATGTATCTCGACGGGGACAGGCGAACACCGGGGAGCTGTTTTTT. The chain links TRBV7-6 to TRBJ2-2; 8 bases align to TRBD1. The V segment lost 1 base and the J segment 0 bases; nucleotides outside the gene matches: 13. CDR3 size: 20 residues. Germline V CDR1 and CDR2: SGHVS, FNYEAQ.

Only a few counts were recorded for this clone. The CDR3 nucleotides read TGTGCCAGCAGCCGGGGGTTCGGGGCTGAAGCTTTCTTT. This encodes CASSRGFGAEAFF. The chain carries TRBV14 and TRBJ1-1, with D perhaps TRBD1 (5 bases). The V gene's germline CDR1 is SGHDN and CDR2 FVKESK. The CDR3 has 13 residues. The ends were cut back, 4 bases at V and 6 bases at J, with 12 bases in the middle. The full variable domain, its missing parts supplied by reference TRBV14 and TRBJ1-1, is EAGVTQFPSHSVIEKGQTVTLRCDPISGHDNLYWYRRVMGKEIKFLLHFVKESKQDESGMPNNRFLAERTGGTYSTLKVQPAELEDSGVYFCASSRGFGAEAFFGQGTRLTVV.

The chain joins TRBV29-1 to TRBJ1-4; the D is unclear. This CDR3 has 14 amino acids. V was trimmed by 7 bases and J by 5 bases, leaving 17 bases between them. Germline lookup yields CDR1 SQVTM and CDR2 ANQGSEA. In DNA, the CDR3 is TGCAGCGCTGGGGAGGGTCCTGAGAATGAAAAACTGTTTTTT. It yields the protein CSAGEGPENEKLFF.

The chain has TRBV30 and TRBJ1-3; D gene unclear. Trimming took off 2 bases at V and 6 bases at J, with 8 bases between the two ends. Germline CDR1 is GTSNPN and CDR2 is SVGIG (reference sequence). The CDR3 is 12 amino acids. The CDR3 protein is CAWSLSVNTIYF. For the CDR3, the DNA is TGTGCCTGGAGTCTCAGCGTAAACACCATATATTTT. Variable domain in full (rest from reference TRBV30 and TRBJ1-3): SQTIHQWPATLVQPVGSPLSLECTVEGTSNPNLYWYRQAAGRGLQLLFYSVGIGQISSEVPQNLSASRPQDRQFILSSKKLLLSDSGFYLCAWSLSVNTIYFGEGSWLTVV.

This rearrangement joins TRBV6-5 to TRBJ1-2; the match to TRBD1 covers 7 bases. This CDR3 comprises 14 residues. In germline, CDR1 is MNHEY, CDR2 SVGAGI. Trimming removed 0 bases from V and 9 bases from J; junction bases left unmatched: 7. CDR3 nucleotide sequence: TGTGCCAGCAGTTACTCGGGACAGTTGAGGAGCTACACCTTC. Translation gives CASSYSGQLRSYTF.

J is TRBJ1-2 and V is TRBV7-2; TRBD1 aligns across 9 bases. This CDR3 is built from 15 residues. V was clipped by 1 base and J by 7 bases; unmatched bases: 7. From germline, CDR1 is SGHTA and CDR2 FQGNSA. The CDR3 protein is CASSLDGTGFAGYTF. CDR3 nucleotides: TGTGCCAGCAGCTTAGATGGGACAGGGTTCGCTGGCTACACCTTC.

The chain combines TRBV2 with TRBJ2-3; 10 positions agree with TRBD2. After removal of 7 bases from V and 4 bases from J, the junction contained 5 bases not matched to a gene. Germline V CDR1 and CDR2: SNHLY, FYNNEI. The CDR3 has 14 residues. CDR3 coding DNA: TGTGCCAGCACCCCAGCGGGAGGGCCAGATACGCAGTATTTT. Translation: CASTPAGGPDTQYF.

This CDR3 is CASSSGLAGGRDEQFF. The CDR3 DNA is TGTGCCAGCAGTTCGGGACTAGCGGGGGGTAGAGATGAGCAGTTCTTC. V usage is TRBV6-5 and J usage is TRBJ2-1; 15 positions agree with TRBD2. The germline CDR1 and CDR2 sequences are MNHEY and SVGAGI. With 4 bases clipped from V and 8 bases from J, the junction kept 6 bases outside the gene matches. The length of the CDR3 is 16 residues.

The chain carries TRBV5-4 and TRBJ2-1; TRBD2 might be the D (7 bases). The CDR3 is 13 amino acids. Trimming removed 1 base from V and 7 bases from J, with 9 bases in between. Germline V gene data show CDR1 as SGHNT and CDR2 as YYREEE (reference sequence). The DNA for the CDR3 is TGTGCCAGCAGCTTGCGGGGGGCGAATGAGCAGTTCTTC. This encodes CASSLRGANEQFF.

In this sample, this clone turned up once. The chain carries TRBV7-3 and TRBJ2-1; 8 nucleotides agree with TRBD2. Per germline, CDR1 SGHTA and CDR2 FQGTGA. This CDR3 comprises 16 residues. V was clipped by 4 bases and J by 5 bases; unmatched bases: 10. For the CDR3, the DNA is TGTGCCAGCAGCTCAGATCCGGGACTAGGCCACAATGAGCAGTTCTTC. Amino acid sequence: CASSSDPGLGHNEQFF.